Listed here are 14 T cell receptor beta chains from one sample, sequenced in a study of graft-versus-host responses after intestinal transplantation. Antigen specificity for these receptors is unknown. Clones were sequenced by immunoSEQ multiplex PCR, and TCRdb holds only the in-frame ones, with some missing. The sample holds around 90,000 clones, around 93% seen once. Source: unstimulated CD8+ T cells sorted from spleen or lymph node cells, taken before transplant. These receptors were taken from a human donor who was the organ donor for an intestinal transplant.

The V gene is TRBV7-9, the J gene TRBJ1-4; 8 bases agree with TRBD1. CDR1 and CDR2 (germline): SEHNR, FQNEAQ (reference sequence). This CDR3 comprises 14 residues. V lost 5 bases, J lost 8 bases, and 7 bases stayed unmatched. CDR3 DNA: TGTGCCAGCAGCCGCGACAGGGGAGAAGAAAAACTGTTTTTT. Its translation is CASSRDRGEEKLFF.

This chain joins TRBV27 and TRBJ2-7, with 14 bases identical to TRBD2. This CDR3 has 18 amino acids. V lost 0 bases to trimming and J lost 3 bases; unmatched junction nucleotides: 7. CDR1 is MNHEY and CDR2 is SMNVEV in the germline V gene (reference sequence). As DNA, the CDR3 is TGTGCCAGCAGTTTATCTGGACTAGCGGGAGGTTTGTTCTACGAGCAGTACTTC. Residues: CASSLSGLAGGLFYEQYF.

The V and J genes are TRBV2 and TRBJ2-2, with D hard to call. Trimming shortened V by 6 bases and J by 1 base, and 9 bases separated the two germline ends. The CDR3 consists of 14 residues. Germline V gene lookup returns CDR1 SNHLY and CDR2 FYNNEI. CDR3 DNA sequence: TGTGCCAGCAGACACACCGAGAACACCGGGGAGCTGTTTTTT. It specifies CASRHTENTGELFF.

The gene calls are TRBV11-3 and TRBJ2-1; D ambiguous. V was shortened by 5 bases and J by 4 bases, with 6 bases between the two germline ends. The CDR3 length is 12 residues. From germline, CDR1 is SGHNT and CDR2 YENEEA. The CDR3 here is CASSVSYNEQFF. As DNA, the CDR3 is TGTGCCAGCAGCGTTTCATACAATGAGCAGTTCTTC.

The genes are TRBV19 and TRBJ2-5, with TRBD2 matching 7 bases. V gave up 3 bases and J gave up 5 bases; unmatched junction bases: 9. The CDR3 totals 15 residues. CDR1 is LNHDA, CDR2 SQIVND, per germline (reference sequence). DNA of the CDR3: TGTGCCAGTAGTATCGGGGGACTGGGGGGGGAGACCCAGTACTTC. It yields the protein CASSIGGLGGETQYF.

This chain links TRBV27 with TRBJ2-1; no firm D call. The CDR3 is 14 residues long. V was trimmed by 5 bases and J by 0 bases, leaving 8 bases between them. Looked up from germline, CDR1 is MNHEY and CDR2 is SMNVEV (reference sequence). The CDR3 reads CASSLASSYNEQFF. CDR3 sequence (DNA): TGTGCCAGCAGTCTGGCTAGCTCCTACAATGAGCAGTTCTTC.

In DNA form, the CDR3 reads TGTGCCAGCAGCTTGTCCCCGGAGACAGGGCTCACAGATACGCAGTATTTT. Protein product: CASSLSPETGLTDTQYF. The V call is TRBV5-5, the J call TRBJ2-3; TRBD1 aligns across 7 bases. Germline V gives CDR1 SGHKS, CDR2 YYEKEE (reference sequence). The CDR3 contains 17 residues. The J segment lost 2 bases and the V segment lost 1 base, leaving 10 bases of the junction unmatched. Full variable domain (rest looked up from reference TRBV5-5 and TRBJ2-3): DAGVTQSPTHLIKTRGQQVTLRCSPISGHKSVSWYQQVLGQGPQFIFQYYEKEERGRGNFPDRFSARQFPNYSSELNVNALLLGDSALYLCASSLSPETGLTDTQYFGPGTRLTVL.

This sequence joins TRBV4-2 and TRBJ2-7, with 10 bases fitting TRBD2. J gave up 4 bases and V 1 base, and 7 bases lay outside the gene matches. Germline V CDR1 and CDR2: LGHNA, YNFKEQ. CDR3 length: 16 amino acids. CDR3 residues: CASSQGAASGGYEQYF. The CDR3 DNA reads as TGTGCCAGCAGCCAAGGCGCGGCTAGCGGGGGATACGAGCAGTACTTC.

This clone was counted once. The genes are TRBV5-1 and TRBJ1-3; possible D gene TRBD1, 6 bases. V lost 1 base to trimming and J lost 0 bases, with 11 bases between them. Per germline, CDR1 SGHRS and CDR2 YFSETQ. This CDR3 has 16 residues. This CDR3 reads CASSLTGIDSGNTIYF. In DNA form, the CDR3 reads TGCGCCAGCAGCTTGACAGGGATCGACTCTGGAAACACCATATATTTT. The full variable domain, with the rest looked up from reference TRBV5-1 and TRBJ1-3, is KAGVTQTPRYLIKTRGQQVTLSCSPISGHRSVSWYQQTPGQGLQFLFEYFSETQRNKGNFPGRFSGRQFSNSRSEMNVSTLELGDSALYLCASSLTGIDSGNTIYFGEGSWLTVV.

CDR3 sequence: CASSLLLADYNEQFF. The CDR3 coding sequence is TGTGCCAGCAGCTTGTTACTAGCGGACTACAATGAGCAGTTCTTC. The chain recombines TRBV5-4 with TRBJ2-1; 8 nucleotides line up with TRBD2. The trim removed 1 base at V and 3 bases at J, leaving 3 bases unmatched. This CDR3 contains 15 residues. CDR1 is SGHNT, CDR2 YYREEE, per germline (reference sequence). The full variable domain, completed using reference TRBV5-4 and TRBJ2-1, is ETGVTQSPTHLIKTRGQQVTLRCSSQSGHNTVSWYQQALGQGPQFIFQYYREEENGRGNFPPRFSGLQFPNYSSELNVNALELDDSALYLCASSLLLADYNEQFFGPGTRLTVL.

The chain carries TRBV28 and TRBJ1-5; 10 bases match TRBD1. V was clipped by 4 bases and J by 1 base; unmatched bases: 1. The CDR3 has 15 amino acids. CDR1 and CDR2 from the germline V gene are MDHEN and SYDVKM. CDR3 DNA: TGTGCCAGCAGTTCGGGACAGGGGAGCAATCAGCCCCAGCATTTT. Residues: CASSSGQGSNQPQHF.

V gene TRBV4-1 combines with J gene TRBJ2-6; 10 positions match TRBD2. V lost 1 base, J lost 0 bases, and 12 bases stayed unmatched. Per the germline V gene, CDR1 is MGHRA and CDR2 is YSYEKL. There are 21 residues in the CDR3. The CDR3 loop reads CASSQAPRLAGITSGANVLTF. The CDR3 nucleotides are TGCGCCAGCAGCCAAGCGCCGAGACTAGCGGGTATCACCTCTGGGGCCAACGTCCTGACTTTC.

V and J are TRBV6-5 and TRBJ2-4; D not certain. Per germline, CDR1 MNHEY and CDR2 SVGAGI. The CDR3 totals 15 residues. V was pared by 0 bases and J by 2 bases, with 8 bases between. Written as DNA, the CDR3 is TGTGCCAGCAGTTACTCTAGCTCAACCAAAAACATTCAGTACTTC. It encodes CASSYSSSTKNIQYF.

The chain combines TRBV25-1 with TRBJ2-7; 12 bases are shared with TRBD1. The J segment lost 5 bases and the V segment lost 8 bases, leaving 1 base of the junction unmatched. The CDR3 has 12 amino acids. Germline V gene data show CDR1 as MGHDK and CDR2 as SYGVNS. For the CDR3, the DNA is TGTGCCAGCGGGACAGGGGGCGACGAGCAGTACTTC. Its translation is CASGTGGDEQYF.